The subject of this entry is one TCR beta chain. The data stem from a study of PD-L1 blockade in urothelial cancer. Study details: It was in about 2014 that patients started atezolizumab at 1,200 mg intravenously every 3 weeks. Blood samples had a median of 141,255 T cells.

The data were produced by immunoSEQ multiplex PCR, yet TCRdb's version contains in-frame clones alone and is incomplete. The data hold tens of thousands of clones, with 84% observed a single time. Time point denoted: pretreatment peripheral blood. Patient disease was locally advanced or metastatic urothelial carcinoma. Pretreatment and on-treatment samples were taken, numbering 1 to 8 per patient. The V gene end was trimmed by 6 bases and the J gene end by 6 bases; junction bases not matched to a gene: 10. CDR1 MNHEY and CDR2 SVGAGI come from the germline V gene. CDR3 length equals 14 residues. V usage is TRBV6-5 and J usage is TRBJ1-2, with 7 bases that match TRBD1. The source was PBMCs, collected around atezolizumab (anti-PD-L1) treatment. This receptor was taken from a woman in her 70s with urothelial cancer. The CDR3 is CASRPPGQIHGYTF. CDR3 DNA: TGTGCCAGCAGACCCCCGGGACAGATACATGGCTACACCTTC.